What follows are 10 T cell receptor beta chains derived from one specimen sequenced in a study of OX40 agonist ivuxolimab in advanced cancers. The assay was immunoSEQ multiplex PCR, and TCRdb's table has in-frame clones only and misses some. Among 83,000 or so clones listed, around 84% were seen once. The input for sequencing was CD4+ or CD8+ T cells sorted from blood, taken in a trial of the OX40 agonist ivuxolimab. The receptors stem from an adult with an advanced solid tumor such as melanoma, head and neck, liver or kidney cancer.

V and J are TRBV5-8 and TRBJ1-5; no definite D call. Germline-derived CDR1 and CDR2 are SGHTS and YDEGEE. The CDR3 is 14 amino acids. V was pared by 5 bases and J by 4 bases, with 13 bases between. The CDR3 region has the DNA TGTGCCAGCAGAAGCGACCTATTGAATCAGCCCCAGCATTTT. Translation: CASRSDLLNQPQHF.

This clone appeared a few times. V is TRBV20-1 and J is TRBJ1-1; no definite D call. V was clipped by 2 bases and J by 1 base, with 2 bases between them. CDR1 and CDR2 from the germline V gene are DFQATT and SNEGSKA (reference sequence). CDR3 length equals 11 residues. The CDR3 region is CSARSNTEAFF. CDR3 in DNA: TGCAGTGCTAGATCGAACACTGAAGCTTTCTTT.

The chain is built from TRBV29-1 and TRBJ2-7; D not certain. Germline CDR1 is SQVTM and CDR2 is ANQGSEA. Trimming stripped 4 bases from V and 5 bases from J, with 6 bases between. This CDR3 is 10 amino acids long. CDR3 sequence reads: CSVGVNEQYF. The CDR3 region has the DNA TGCAGCGTTGGGGTCAACGAGCAGTACTTC.

The chain couples TRBV4-2 to TRBJ2-4, with 12 bases fitting TRBD2. CDR1 is LGHNA, CDR2 YNFKEQ, per germline. J lost 9 bases, V lost 2 bases, and 2 bases had no gene match. The CDR3 spans 14 residues. DNA of the CDR3: TGTGCCAGCAGCCAACTAGCGGGAGGGTTCATTCAGTACTTC. Its translation: CASSQLAGGFIQYF.

The rearrangement uses TRBV2 and TRBJ1-2; 10 bases line up with TRBD1. In germline, CDR1 is SNHLY, CDR2 FYNNEI. This CDR3 contains 14 residues. The V gene end was trimmed by 6 bases and the J gene end by 4 bases; junction bases not matched to a gene: 5. This CDR3 reads CASRSTGGVYGYTF. Here the CDR3 DNA reads TGTGCCAGCAGATCGACAGGGGGCGTCTATGGCTACACCTTC.

The genes are TRBV5-4 and TRBJ2-3; D is unresolved. The CDR3 contains 16 residues. V gave up 4 bases and J gave up 4 bases, with 19 bases separating them. Looked up from germline, CDR1 is SGHNT and CDR2 is YYREEE (reference sequence). CDR3 in amino acids: CASSPGGLLVPDTQYF. The DNA of the CDR3 is TGTGCCAGCAGCCCGGGTGGGCTATTAGTCCCAGATACGCAGTATTTT.

The rearrangement links TRBV5-1 to TRBJ2-7; D may match TRBD1 or TRBD2 (5 bases each). V dropped 0 bases and J dropped 5 bases, with 15 bases sitting between them. The CDR3 runs to 15 residues. From germline, CDR1 is SGHRS and CDR2 YFSETQ. Here the CDR3 reads CASSLDLGPGNEQYF. The CDR3 region has the DNA TGCGCCAGCAGCTTGGATCTGGGACCAGGGAACGAGCAGTACTTC.

The genes are TRBV11-2 and TRBJ2-3; D is perhaps TRBD2 (7 bases). The V end lost 8 bases, the J end lost 10 bases, and 16 bases lay between the germline ends. The length of the CDR3 is 12 residues. Germline V gene data show CDR1 as SGHAT and CDR2 as FQNNGV. The chain's CDR3 is CASSEGGSAQYF. In nucleotides, the CDR3 is TGTGCCAGCTCCGAGGGGGGGTCGGCGCAGTATTTT.

The chain is built from TRBV11-2 and TRBJ1-1; no definite D call. The CDR3 totals 12 residues. The germline V gene encodes CDR1 SGHAT and CDR2 FQNNGV. The V gene lost 2 bases and the J gene lost 3 bases, with 4 bases spanning the gap. The chain's CDR3 is CASSLSYTEAFF. The CDR3 DNA sequence: TGTGCCAGCAGCTTATCATACACTGAAGCTTTCTTT.

This sequence joins TRBV2 and TRBJ2-1, with D possibly matching TRBD1 (5 bases). Germline loops: CDR1 SNHLY, CDR2 FYNNEI. CDR3 length: 14 residues. Trimming cost V 3 bases and J 6 bases, with 12 bases left between them. The CDR3 sequence: CASSDSQGSNEQFF. The CDR3 DNA reads as TGTGCCAGCAGTGATAGCCAGGGTTCCAATGAGCAGTTCTTC.